This T cell receptor beta chain was captured by sequencing in a study of T cell responses to AZD1222 COVID-19 vaccine. Study-wide results and caveats: Vaccine-related CD4 TCRs covered spike, predominating at 160-218 and 743-854. Only a handful of AZD1222 recipients, more than five in all, had baseline seropositivity. Mostly white British, mostly female donors; authors suggested clonal diversity may be underestimated. In the spike-specific TCR repertoire, nearly half reportedly target unmutated variant regions.

Remarks on this clone: Its target is not known.

The CDR3 has 13 residues. Germline-derived CDR1 and CDR2 are SGHRS and YFSETQ. Trimming removed 4 bases from V and 7 bases from J, with 14 bases in between. The table came from immunoSEQ multiplex PCR; TCRdb's copy has only in-frame clones and leaves some out. The sample shows roughly 120,000 clones, around 82% of them seen only once. This chain links TRBV5-1 with TRBJ1-2, with D tentatively TRBD1 (5 bases). This TCR was recovered from an adult in good health. Here the sequenced sample was peripheral blood, taken on day 0 of AZD1222 vaccination. CDR3 protein: CASSPDQGGGYTF. In nucleotides, the CDR3 is TGCGCCAGCAGCCCGGACCAGGGCGGTGGCTACACCTTC.